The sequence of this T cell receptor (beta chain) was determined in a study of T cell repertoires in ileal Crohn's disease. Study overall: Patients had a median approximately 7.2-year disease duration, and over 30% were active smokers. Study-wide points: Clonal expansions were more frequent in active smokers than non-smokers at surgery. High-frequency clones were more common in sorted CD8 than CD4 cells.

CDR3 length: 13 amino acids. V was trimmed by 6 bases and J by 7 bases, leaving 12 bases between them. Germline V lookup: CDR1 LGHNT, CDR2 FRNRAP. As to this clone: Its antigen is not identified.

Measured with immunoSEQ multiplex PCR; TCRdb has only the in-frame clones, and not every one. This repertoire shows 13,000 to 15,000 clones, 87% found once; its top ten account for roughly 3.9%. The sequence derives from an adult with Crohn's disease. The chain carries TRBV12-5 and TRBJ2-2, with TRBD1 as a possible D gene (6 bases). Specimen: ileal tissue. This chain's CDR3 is CASGTGMGGELFF. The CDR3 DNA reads TGTGCTAGTGGAACAGGGATGGGCGGGGAGCTGTTTTTT.